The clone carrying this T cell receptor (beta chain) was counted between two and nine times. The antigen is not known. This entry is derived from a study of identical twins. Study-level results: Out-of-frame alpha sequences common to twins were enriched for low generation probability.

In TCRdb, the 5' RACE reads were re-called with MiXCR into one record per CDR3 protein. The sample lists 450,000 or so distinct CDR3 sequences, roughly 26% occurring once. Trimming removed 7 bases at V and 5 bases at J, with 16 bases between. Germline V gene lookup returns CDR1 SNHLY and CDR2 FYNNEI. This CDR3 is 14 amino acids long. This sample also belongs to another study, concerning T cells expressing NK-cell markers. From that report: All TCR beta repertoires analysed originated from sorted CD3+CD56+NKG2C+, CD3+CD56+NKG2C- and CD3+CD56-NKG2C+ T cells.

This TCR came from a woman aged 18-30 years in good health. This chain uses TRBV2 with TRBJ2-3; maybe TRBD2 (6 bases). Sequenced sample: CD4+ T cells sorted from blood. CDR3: CASKNWGDGDTQYF. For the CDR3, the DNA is TGTGCCAGCAAAAACTGGGGGGATGGAGATACGCAGTATTTT.